The rows below give T cell receptor beta chains drawn from one sample of a study of Graves' ophthalmopathy and Graves' hyperthyroidism. TCRdb used MiXCR to reprocess the multiplex PCR reads, holding one entry per CDR3 protein. The data show about 550,000 distinct CDR3 sequences, about 35% seen once. The source material was peripheral blood or thyroid tissue (not recorded which). Receptors originate from an adult man with Graves' hyperthyroidism. The CDR3 runs from the conserved cysteine through the conserved F or W. The D gene is left open where the match is weak. Clone size is stated in some rows and not others, as once, few, many or a class when expanded.

cdr3_aa	cdr3_nt	d_call	v_call	clone_size	j_call
CSANSGGQGETQYF	TGCAGTGCTAATAGCGGGGGGCAGGGAGAGACCCAGTACTTC	TRBD2	TRBV20-1	many	TRBJ2-5
CSARGFRVNEQYF	TGCAGTGCTAGAGGGTTCAGGGTCAACGAGCAGTACTTC	.	TRBV20-1	many	TRBJ2-7
CSARDPDINYGYTF	TGCAGTGCTAGAGACCCCGACATAAACTATGGCTACACCTTC	.	TRBV20-1	many	TRBJ1-2
CAWSVRDGLGYTF	TGTGCCTGGAGTGTCCGGGACGGCCTGGGCTACACCTTC	.	TRBV30	few	TRBJ1-2
CASSPEAVSYGYTF	TGTGCCAGCAGCCCTGAGGCAGTCTCCTATGGCTACACCTTC	.	TRBV5-6	once	TRBJ1-2
CASSQETDYNSPLHF	TGTGCCAGCAGCCAAGAGACAGATTATAATTCACCCCTCCACTTT	.	TRBV3-1	.	TRBJ1-6
CASMVEAGVAFF	TGTGCCAGCATGGTCGAGGCGGGCGTAGCTTTCTTT	.	TRBV6-1	many	TRBJ1-1
CATFRDRSFVGYTF	TGTGCCACCTTCCGGGACAGGTCCTTCGTGGGCTACACCTTC	TRBD1	TRBV2	once	TRBJ1-2
CASSEGTFLLYEQYF	TGTGCCAGCAGTGAAGGCACCTTTTTACTCTACGAGCAGTACTTC	.	TRBV6-1	.	TRBJ2-7
CASSLADIGTGELFF	TGTGCCAGCAGCTTAGCGGACATCGGTACCGGGGAGCTGTTTTTT	.	TRBV7-9	.	TRBJ2-2
CASSLFFSPYEQYF	TGTGCCAGCAGCTTGTTTTTTAGTCCCTACGAGCAGTACTTC	.	TRBV5-4	few	TRBJ2-7
CASSVIPNTGELFF	TGTGCCAGCAGCGTAATACCAAACACCGGGGAGCTGTTTTTT	.	TRBV9	.	TRBJ2-2
CASSLQGRVAEAFF	TGTGCCAGCAGCTTACAGGGACGGGTGGCTGAAGCTTTCTTT	.	TRBV11-2	.	TRBJ1-1
CSVEGTSGAETQYF	TGCAGCGTTGAAGGGACCAGTGGAGCCGAGACCCAGTACTTC	.	TRBV29-1	few	TRBJ2-5
CASTSLAGGTDTQYF	TGCGCCAGCACCTCCCTAGCGGGTGGGACAGATACGCAGTATTTT	TRBD2	TRBV10-2	.	TRBJ2-3
CASSQGGTSNQPQHF	TGTGCCAGCAGCCAGGGGGGGACCAGCAATCAGCCCCAGCATTTT	TRBD1	TRBV7-8	.	TRBJ1-5
CASSFSGNKDTQYF	TGCGCCAGCAGTTTCAGCGGGAATAAAGATACGCAGTATTTT	TRBD2	TRBV10-1	.	TRBJ2-3